A selection of T cell receptor beta chains follows, all from one sample in a study of T cells after yellow fever vaccination. TCRdb called the 5' RACE reads again in MiXCR, with one record for every CDR3 protein. The table lists just under 30,000 distinct CDR3 sequences, around 4.6% of them singletons. This material consisted of CD8+ T cells sorted from PBMCs, taken 10 days after the yellow fever booster vaccination. These receptors all come from a man aged 25 to 40 who received the YFV17D yellow fever vaccine. CDR3s include the opening cysteine and the closing phenylalanine or tryptophan. A D gene is named only where the DNA matches it firmly. Clone size is given for some rows only: seen once, a few or many times, or a class if the clone is expanded.

TGTGCCAGCAGGGGCGAGGGCTCTGGGGCCAACGTCCTGACTTTC	CASRGEGSGANVLTF	.	TRBV9	TRBJ2-6	many
TGCAGCGTTGAAACCAGGGAGACCGGGGAGCTGTTTTTT	CSVETRETGELFF	.	TRBV29-1	TRBJ2-2	.
TGTGCCAGCAGTTCGGACACGTACGAGCAGTACTTC	CASSSDTYEQYF	.	TRBV12-3/TRBV12-4	TRBJ2-7	many
TGCAGTGCGCTCCCTGTGGAGGGGTACACCGGGGAGCTGTTTTTT	CSALPVEGYTGELFF	.	TRBV20-1	TRBJ2-2	many
TGTGCCAGCAGTTTATTGGGGGCCGATCAGCCCCAGCATTTT	CASSLLGADQPQHF	.	TRBV27	TRBJ1-5	many
TGTGCCAGCTTACTTAGCGGGAGCATTGAGGATACGCAGTATTTT	CASLLSGSIEDTQYF	TRBD2	TRBV7-9	TRBJ2-3	many
TGTGCCACCAGCCCCCAGGACAGGGGGGAAGAGACCCAGTACTTC	CATSPQDRGEETQYF	TRBD1	TRBV15	TRBJ2-5	many
TGTGCCAGCAGTTTGAGCGGGACTGAAGCTTTCTTT	CASSLSGTEAFF	.	TRBV12-3/TRBV12-4	TRBJ1-1	many
TGCAGCCTCCCCGGTATATTATATCGAGAGAATGGCTACACCTTC	CSLPGILYRENGYTF	.	TRBV20-1	TRBJ1-2	many
TGCGCCAGCATTGACAGAGAATACACTGAAGCTTTCTTT	CASIDREYTEAFF	.	TRBV10-1	TRBJ1-1	many
TGTGCCACCAGCAGATCCAGGACAGCATCTTATGGCTACACCTTC	CATSRSRTASYGYTF	.	TRBV15	TRBJ1-2	many
TGTGCCTGGAGTTTTTTGGGGGCGGAAAATTCACCCCTCCACTTT	CAWSFLGAENSPLHF	.	TRBV30	TRBJ1-6	many